The 9 T cell receptor beta chains reported below all come from one sample, sequenced in a study of shared clonotypes between healthy human individuals. Using immunoSEQ multiplex PCR, the repertoire was profiled, and TCRdb retains in-frame clones only, with some absent. This table holds approximately 500,000 clones, 90% to 96% found once. The sequencing input was naive CD4+ T cells sorted from blood. Regarding subset: CD45RA+ positively selected. All receptors derive from a woman younger than 45 in good health.

The chain couples TRBV4-1 to TRBJ2-1; 16 bases line up with TRBD2. The CDR3 extends over 18 amino acids. The germline gives CDR1 MGHRA, CDR2 YSYEKL. J gave up 4 bases and V 5 bases, and 8 bases lay outside the gene matches. CDR3: CASSRGLAGGPLYNEQFF. CDR3 bases: TGCGCCAGCAGCAGGGGACTAGCGGGAGGGCCCCTATACAATGAGCAGTTCTTC.

The chain uses TRBV7-2 and TRBJ2-5, with 8 bases identical to TRBD2. The germline V gene encodes CDR1 SGHTA and CDR2 FQGNSA. Trimming at V came to 5 bases and at J to 4 bases, leaving 6 bases not matched to a gene. There are 14 residues in the CDR3. CDR3 bases: TGTGCCAGCAGCCCCCGTCGGGAGGGAGAGACCCAGTACTTC. Encoded protein: CASSPRREGETQYF.

This clone has just one count. The rearrangement uses TRBV4-1 and TRBJ2-3, with D hard to call. Germline V lookup: CDR1 MGHRA, CDR2 YSYEKL. The ends were cut back, 4 bases at V and 4 bases at J, with 12 bases in the middle. This CDR3 contains 14 residues. The CDR3 DNA reads TGCGCCAGCAGCCGACCCCAGGTATCAGATACGCAGTATTTT. Amino acid sequence: CASSRPQVSDTQYF.

The chain links TRBV6-6 to TRBJ1-5; D gene unclear. The germline gives CDR1 MNHNY, CDR2 SVGAGI (reference sequence). The CDR3 has 15 amino acids. The germline V and J ends were trimmed by 6 bases and 2 bases, with 14 bases remaining between them. Here the CDR3 reads CASRIGMGRNQPQHF. CDR3 nucleotides: TGTGCCAGCAGGATCGGGATGGGTCGCAATCAGCCCCAGCATTTT.

This clone was detected only once. The rearrangement joins TRBV7-8 to TRBJ2-6, with 7 bases identical to TRBD2. The V gene's germline CDR1 is SGHVS and CDR2 FQNEAQ. Trimming at V came to 1 base and at J to 3 bases, leaving 6 bases not matched to a gene. CDR3 size: 17 residues. This chain's CDR3 is CASSLVSAGDGANVLTF. The CDR3 coding sequence is TGTGCCAGCAGCTTAGTTTCGGCGGGGGATGGGGCCAACGTCCTGACTTTC. Full variable domain (remainder filled in from reference TRBV7-8 and TRBJ2-6): GAGVSQSPRYKVAKRGQDVALRCDPISGHVSLFWYQQALGQGPEFLTYFQNEAQLDKSGLPSDRFFAERPEGSVSTLKIQRTQQEDSAVYLCASSLVSAGDGANVLTFGAGSRLTVL.

The V call is TRBV12-2, the J call TRBJ1-1; the table names TRBD1, a call not compared with the DNA. TRBV12-2 is flagged as a pseudogene. This CDR3 region has 15 residues. CDR3 sequence (DNA): TGTGCAAGTCGCTTAGTTCAGGGGGTGGGCACTGAAGCTTTCTTT. It specifies CASRLVQGVGTEAFF.

This chain connects TRBV30 to TRBJ2-7; TRBD2 aligns across 14 bases. CDR1 and CDR2 (germline): GTSNPN, SVGIG (reference sequence). The CDR3 consists of 16 residues. Trimming at V came to 3 bases and at J to 2 bases, leaving 6 bases not matched to a gene. The CDR3: CAWRGTSGSRAYEQYF. DNA of the CDR3: TGTGCCTGGAGGGGGACTAGCGGGAGTCGGGCCTACGAGCAGTACTTC.

Concerning this clone: The same CDR3 can be traced to other DNA sequences in this sample. This rearrangement joins TRBV18 to TRBJ1-2, with D possibly TRBD1 on 6 matching bases. V lost 0 bases to trimming and J lost 0 bases, with 8 bases between them. Germline values: CDR1 KGHSH, CDR2 LQKENI. This CDR3 region has 15 residues. CDR3 residues: CASSPPGTTNYGYTF. CDR3 nucleotides: TGTGCCAGCTCACCACCGGGGACAACTAACTATGGCTACACCTTC.

The gene calls are TRBV7-9 and TRBJ2-3, with D perhaps matching TRBD1 (5 bases). The germline V gene has CDR1 SEHNR and CDR2 FQNEAQ (reference sequence). V lost 6 bases and J 6 bases, leaving 13 bases between the germline ends. This CDR3 has 13 amino acids. CDR3 sequence: CASSSSGSDTQYF. The CDR3 DNA reads as TGTGCCAGCAGTTCCTCAGGGTCGGATACGCAGTATTTT.